This T cell receptor beta chain was profiled in a study of post-analysis software for immune sequencing data. Study results and limitations: Included in a set of a handful of TRBV segments more frequent in patients than controls were TRBV5-6, TRBV5-1 and TRBV20-1. Diversity measured as normalized Chao1 was significantly lower in multiple sclerosis patients than in controls.

Unique molecular identifiers had been added to the TCR beta cDNA libraries. There were roughly 0.95 to 10 million T cells, and about half a million cDNA molecules came from them. MiXCR was run by TCRdb on the PCR reads, yielding one entry per CDR3 protein. The sample holds hundreds of thousands of distinct CDR3 sequences; approximately 46% are singletons and the top ten take roughly 12%. Germline loops: CDR1 DFQATT, CDR2 SNEGSKA (reference sequence). V was clipped by 6 bases and J by 10 bases, with 25 bases between them. There are 15 residues in the CDR3. Concerning this clonotype: No antigen is known for it.

Input material: blood. This sequence joins TRBV20-1 and TRBJ2-1; tentative D call: TRBD2 (6 bases). The sequence came from a girl under 18 with multiple sclerosis. The CDR3 is CSATTFPRAGYEQFF. DNA for the CDR3: TGCAGTGCCACAACCTTCCCTAGGGCGGGGTACGAGCAGTTCTTC.